Listed below are T cell receptor beta chains from one sample, sequenced in a study of T-cell reconstitution after alpha-beta-depleted transplantation in children. One entry per CDR3 protein, called by TCRdb with MiXCR from the PCR reads. This table holds 360,000 or so distinct CDR3 sequences, roughly 20% found once. The sequencing used PBMCs from the stem cell graft donor, collected from the stem cell graft. These receptors were obtained from a human donor who donated a stem cell graft to a child with acute myeloid leukemia. CDR3s include the opening cysteine and the closing phenylalanine or tryptophan. The D gene is left open where the match is weak. Clone size is shown for a subset of rows, as once, few, many or a class of expanded clone.

d_call: -
v_call: TRBV11-1
j_call: TRBJ2-3
clone_size: once
cdr3_nt: TGTGCCAGCAGCTTAGACCTCATATCGGGGAACAGGGCGGATACGCAGTATTTT
cdr3_aa: CASSLDLISGNRADTQYF

d_call: -
v_call: TRBV10-2
j_call: TRBJ2-1
clone_size: -
cdr3_nt: TGCGCCAGCGCAGGGGGGGGGTCCTACAATGAGCAGTTCTTC
cdr3_aa: CASAGGGSYNEQFF

d_call: TRBD1
v_call: TRBV20-1
j_call: TRBJ2-7
clone_size: many
cdr3_nt: TGCAGTGTCCGGGACAGGGGGTTGGGCGAGCAGTACTTC
cdr3_aa: CSVRDRGLGEQYF

d_call: -
v_call: TRBV5-6
j_call: TRBJ1-1
clone_size: -
cdr3_nt: TGTGCCAGCAGCTTGCGCGCGGCGAACACTGAAGCTTTCTTT
cdr3_aa: CASSLRAANTEAFF

d_call: -
v_call: TRBV7-9
j_call: TRBJ2-7
clone_size: -
cdr3_nt: TGTGCCAGCAGTCCCGACGGGTCCTACGAGCAGTACTTC
cdr3_aa: CASSPDGSYEQYF

d_call: TRBD1
v_call: TRBV29-1
j_call: TRBJ1-1
clone_size: -
cdr3_nt: TGCAGCGTCTGGACAGGCGCGGGTGAAGCTTTCTTT
cdr3_aa: CSVWTGAGEAFF

d_call: -
v_call: TRBV29-1
j_call: TRBJ1-2
clone_size: -
cdr3_nt: TGCAGCGTTGACTCAGAGGGCTTATATGGCTACACCTTC
cdr3_aa: CSVDSEGLYGYTF

d_call: TRBD2
v_call: TRBV10-3
j_call: TRBJ2-1
clone_size: -
cdr3_nt: TGTGCCATCAGTGAGACTAGCGGGATAGGGTATGAGCAGTTCTTC
cdr3_aa: CAISETSGIGYEQFF

d_call: TRBD2
v_call: TRBV27
j_call: TRBJ2-5
clone_size: many
cdr3_nt: TGTGCCAGCAGGACATTAGCGGGGCAAGAGACCCAGTACTTC
cdr3_aa: CASRTLAGQETQYF

d_call: -
v_call: TRBV20-1
j_call: TRBJ2-1
clone_size: many
cdr3_nt: TGCAGTGCCCACGTCTTTCGTGAGCTTAACTTGGATGAGCAGTTCTTC
cdr3_aa: CSAHVFRELNLDEQFF

d_call: -
v_call: TRBV24-1
j_call: TRBJ2-1
clone_size: few
cdr3_nt: TGTGCCACCCTCGCGACAGGTAGGGGATCCAATGAGCAGTTCTTC
cdr3_aa: CATLATGRGSNEQFF

d_call: TRBD1
v_call: TRBV6-5
j_call: TRBJ1-5
clone_size: -
cdr3_nt: TGTGCCAGCAGTTCGCCCCAGGGGGCGTTGGGGCAGCCCCAGCATTTT
cdr3_aa: CASSSPQGALGQPQHF

d_call: -
v_call: TRBV15
j_call: TRBJ2-7
clone_size: once
cdr3_nt: TGTGCCACCAGCAGAGATCAGGGCGGTTACGAGCAGTACTTC
cdr3_aa: CATSRDQGGYEQYF

d_call: -
v_call: TRBV21-1
j_call: TRBJ1-6
clone_size: -
cdr3_nt: TGTGCCAGCAGCAACCCCAGGAGCTCCTATAATTCACCCCTCCACTTT
cdr3_aa: CASSNPRSSYNSPLHF

d_call: TRBD2
v_call: TRBV28
j_call: TRBJ2-7
clone_size: -
cdr3_nt: TGTGCCAGCAGAAATCTAGCGGGAGGCACCTCCTACGAGCAGTACTTC
cdr3_aa: CASRNLAGGTSYEQYF

d_call: TRBD2
v_call: TRBV27
j_call: TRBJ2-1
clone_size: few
cdr3_nt: TGTGCCAGCAGACCCTATAGGACTAGCGGGAGACGTAATTCCTACAATGAGCAGTTCTTC
cdr3_aa: CASRPYRTSGRRNSYNEQFF

d_call: TRBD1
v_call: TRBV20-1
j_call: TRBJ1-4
clone_size: many
cdr3_nt: TGCAGTGCCAGGAATGGACAGGGGGCCGCTGAAAAACTGTTTTTT
cdr3_aa: CSARNGQGAAEKLFF

d_call: -
v_call: TRBV9
j_call: TRBJ1-1
clone_size: many
cdr3_nt: TGTGCCAGCAGCGTGGGGACCCCCGGAGCTGAAGCTTTCTTT
cdr3_aa: CASSVGTPGAEAFF

d_call: TRBD1
v_call: TRBV15
j_call: TRBJ2-4
clone_size: -
cdr3_nt: TGTGCCACCAGCCTCCTCCCACCCGGGACAGGATTAAACATTCAGTACTTC
cdr3_aa: CATSLLPPGTGLNIQYF

d_call: TRBD2
v_call: TRBV12-3/TRBV12-4
j_call: TRBJ2-3
clone_size: -
cdr3_nt: TGTGCCAGCAGTTCCCTAGCGGGAGCTAGCACAGATACGCAGTATTTT
cdr3_aa: CASSSLAGASTDTQYF

d_call: TRBD2
v_call: TRBV12-3/TRBV12-4
j_call: TRBJ2-7
clone_size: many
cdr3_nt: TGTGCCAGCAAGACTAGCGGAACCTACGAGCAGTACTTC
cdr3_aa: CASKTSGTYEQYF

d_call: TRBD1
v_call: TRBV15
j_call: TRBJ2-5
clone_size: many
cdr3_nt: TGTGCCACCAGCAGAGCCCAGGGACAGGGCCACGAGACCCAGTACTTC
cdr3_aa: CATSRAQGQGHETQYF